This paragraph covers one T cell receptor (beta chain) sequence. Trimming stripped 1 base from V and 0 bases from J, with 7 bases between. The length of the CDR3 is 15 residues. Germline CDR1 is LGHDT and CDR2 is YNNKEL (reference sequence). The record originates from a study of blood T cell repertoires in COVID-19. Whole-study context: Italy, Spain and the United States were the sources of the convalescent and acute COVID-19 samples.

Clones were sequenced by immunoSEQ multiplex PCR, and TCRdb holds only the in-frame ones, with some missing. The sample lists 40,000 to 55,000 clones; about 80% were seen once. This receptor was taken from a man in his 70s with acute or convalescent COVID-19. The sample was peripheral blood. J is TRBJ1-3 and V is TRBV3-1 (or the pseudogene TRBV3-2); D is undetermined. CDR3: CASSQAGTSGNTIYF. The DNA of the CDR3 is TGTGCCAGCAGCCAAGCGGGTACCTCTGGAAACACCATATATTTT.